This TCR beta chain was sequenced in a study of regulatory T cells in long-lasting Graves disease (dated by TCRdb to about 2021). A note on the overall study: Patients with newly diagnosed Graves' disease had been on antithyroid drugs for under 3 months. Patients with persistent Graves' disease were compared with patients with newly diagnosed Graves' disease using TCR sequencing and RNA sequencing of peripheral blood. The study was registered as a clinical trial and conducted in China. A total of around 35 samples underwent TCR sequencing: 13 from persistent and roughly 20 from newly diagnosed Graves' disease patients.

On the study overall, not on this receptor specifically: Persistent Graves' disease patients showed lower TCR Shannon entropy and fewer highly expanded clones than newly diagnosed patients, suggesting clonal expansion. More public clonotypes were shared among persistent patients (under 3,000) than among newly diagnosed patients (roughly 1,000). Persistent disease showed preferential use of TRBV28, TRBJ1-2 and TRBJ2-5, whereas newly diagnosed disease favored TRBV20-1 and TRBJ2-1. The authors noted that the small sample size was a limitation that may lower accuracy. Only the TCR beta chain was sequenced and analyzed. Peripheral blood alone was examined, since thyroid tissue, which constituted the primary lesion, could not be accessed.

The V end gives up 1 base and the J end 7 bases, leaving 0 bases in the junction not matched to a gene. From cysteine to phenylalanine, the CDR3 is 13 amino acids long. Solely the CDR3 DNA is kept, with 39 bases framed from the first base. The table lists this clonotype with a few counts. Its antigen is currently not known. The record has no base qualities; no much larger clone is one base away. This specimen's time point label, interpreted: newly diagnosed GD, antithyroid drugs for less than 3 months. RNA was extracted from PBMCs in TRIzol for both TCR sequencing and RNA sequencing. Graves' disease was diagnosed according to American Thyroid Association guidelines. Patients for the study were recruited at an endocrinology department in Xi'an, China. From each patient, approximately 10 milliliters of peripheral blood was collected into an EDTA anticoagulant tube. Ficoll Paque Plus density gradient separation was used to isolate PBMCs, and no additional T cell sorting was done. An Agilent 2100 Bioanalyzer and agarose gel were used to check RNA quality, and a NanoDrop 2000 was used to measure RNA concentration.

Libraries were made using multiplex PCR. TCRdb names Illumina HiSeq 4000 as the instrument used. TCR beta libraries were built with iRepertoire HTBI primers and Arm-PCR amplification of CDR3 regions. Before sequencing, the PCR products went through gel purification. Under the source paper's analysis protocol: A total of around 59 TRBV and about 13 TRBJ segments were identified across samples and were used for gene usage analysis of CDR3 amino acid clonotypes. COPE and FqMerger were used to merge the filtered high-quality paired reads into contigs. BLAST was used to align contigs to the IMGT TRBV, TRBD and TRBJ reference genes, and CDR3 was defined following IMGT. Any clonotype with a frequency above 0.1% was counted as a highly expanded clone. Shannon entropy was used to measure repertoire diversity, and the Gini coefficient was used to measure V-J evenness. Public clonotypes were defined as clonotypes shared by more than one individual. TCRdb took the public reads, trimmed them with fastp at Q25, ran MiXCR for clone calling and kept in-frame beta chains. Every entry covers one CDR3 protein and lists the most common genes and DNA from its rows. The authors' filters were not applied to this entry. A total of about 560,000 distinct CDR3 sequences appear in this sample, 16% of them only once. About 12% of the sample is held by the ten biggest clonotypes.

These data were also reused for a study on T cells in Graves' hyperthyroidism and ophthalmopathy. As noted in the second study: A patient counted as having stable Graves' hyperthyroidism if no progression to ophthalmopathy occurred over 18 months of follow-up. The hyperthyroidism patients were between 18 and 65 years old and newly diagnosed, with a disease duration of less than 2 months. The study excluded patients with uncontrolled infections, other autoimmune diseases, pregnancy or lactation. Diagnoses relied on clinical symptoms, serum thyroxine and TRAb, thyroid ultrasound and orbital computed tomography. The first round of RT-PCR for the TCR CDR3 was performed with the HTBI primer set and the Qiagen OneStep RT-PCR kit. Most expanded thyroid clonotypes (frequency above 0.001) were also found in blood, which suggests that blood repertoires may mirror thyroid immune responses. A 13 V-J signature model separated ophthalmopathy from stable hyperthyroidism, with around 88% sensitivity and 81.08% specificity in cross-validation and 80%/75% in testing. In validation, the model predicted progression to ophthalmopathy with around 71% sensitivity and roughly 75% specificity, a median of roughly seven months before onset. TCR V-J signatures able to tell the groups apart were searched for in a discovery cohort of 90 to 100 patients, of whom over 40 had Graves' ophthalmopathy and about 60 had stable Graves' hyperthyroidism. Whether ophthalmopathy could be predicted prospectively was tested in an independent validation cohort made up of under 20 hyperthyroidism patients plus 17 patients who later progressed to ophthalmopathy. For training and testing, the roughly 97 patients in the discovery cohort were randomly divided in a 7:3 ratio. In more than 5 Graves' hyperthyroidism patients, the study also compared T-cell repertoires from thyroid tissue with T-cell repertoires from blood. Following sampling, methimazole starting at 30 mg daily was given to hyperthyroidism patients, and high-dose intravenous methylprednisolone was given to ophthalmopathy patients. Libraries were constructed in a second round of multiplex PCR, after which size selection and purification were carried out. Paired-end sequencing of the libraries was performed with 100 bp reads on an Illumina HiSeq2000. SOAPnuke was used to process the raw data, with reads discarded if the reads contained adapters or uncalled bases, had a mean Phred below 15, or lacked an exact constant-primer or identifier match. High-quality paired reads were merged with COPE v1.2.5, and unique nucleotide sequences were defined as clonotypes. Clonotypes were aligned to IMGT TRBV, TRBD and TRBJ reference segments using MiTCR v1.1. Only V-J combinations with frequency above 0.0001, covering roughly 99% of repertoires, were analysed. The TCS score was defined as the ratio of F50 (clonal expansion) to E x V (chaos), calculated using BLOSUM62-based TCRdist between CDR3 peptides within each V-J. Welch's t-statistics and random forest reduced roughly 540 V-J features to 10 to 15, which were used in a naive Bayes classifier (R e1071). Sample size was not statistically predetermined, and investigators were not blinded to group allocation. According to the paper, TCR Vbeta CDR3 sequencing was carried out on approximately 140 peripheral blood samples, which came from approximately 41 ophthalmopathy, under 80 hyperthyroidism and roughly 17 progressor patients.

The sample in question was peripheral blood mononuclear cells (PBMCs), obtained at new diagnosis, from a patient treated with antithyroid drugs. The clonotype was recovered from a man aged 18-30 years with Graves disease. Donor details come from another sample of the same person, matched by shared clones. The sequence joins TRBV12-3 or TRBV12-4 to TRBJ2-2; TRBD2 agrees with 7 junctional bases. The DNA sequence is as follows: TGTGCCAGCAGTTTAGGCGGGGGCGGGGAGCTGTTTTTT. It is translated as CASSLGGGGELFF.